This is a list of T cell receptor beta chains from one sample in a study of vaccination and CD4 T cells after COVID-19. TCRdb recomputed calls from the PCR reads with MiXCR, one row per CDR3 protein. Here the sample spans 6,500 to 8,500 distinct CDR3 sequences, roughly 76% being singletons. These receptors have no identified antigens. Sequences were obtained from CD4+ T cells from blood, cultured in vitro. These receptors all come from a human donor who had recovered from COVID-19. The CDR3 runs from the conserved cysteine through the conserved F or W. A D gene is named only where the DNA matches it firmly. Clone size is shown for a subset of rows, as once, few, many or a class of expanded clone.

TRBJ2-5 | few | TRBV11-2 | - | CASSSLAQETQYF | TGTGCCAGCAGCTCCCTAGCCCAAGAGACCCAGTACTTC
TRBJ2-1 | - | TRBV20-1 | - | CSVSSDSEGNEQFF | TGCAGTGTTTCGTCGGACAGTGAAGGGAATGAGCAGTTCTTC
TRBJ2-4 | - | TRBV7-2 | - | CASSSAGGDSAKNIQYF | TGTGCCAGCAGCAGCGCAGGGGGGGACAGCGCCAAAAACATTCAGTACTTC
TRBJ1-5 | - | TRBV5-6 | - | CASSRVSLGTQPQHF | TGTGCCAGCAGCCGGGTCTCACTTGGTACCCAGCCCCAGCATTTT
TRBJ2-7 | few | TRBV15 | - | CATSRDRVGSYEQYF | TGTGCCACCAGCAGAGACAGGGTCGGGTCCTACGAGCAGTACTTC
TRBJ1-6 | once | TRBV28 | - | CASSLNTSPLHF | TGTGCCAGCAGTCTAAATACTTCACCCCTCCACTTT
TRBJ1-2 | - | TRBV7-2 | - | CASSPGRNYGYTF | TGTGCCAGCAGCCCGGGACGGAACTATGGCTACACCTTC
TRBJ1-1 | medium-sized | TRBV19 | TRBD1 | CASSISDRGVNTEAFF | TGTGCCAGTAGTATAAGTGACAGGGGCGTAAACACTGAAGCTTTCTTT
TRBJ2-1 | - | TRBV27 | - | CASSSIQGSSYNEQFF | TGTGCCAGCAGTTCTATCCAGGGTAGCTCCTACAATGAGCAGTTCTTC
TRBJ1-1 | - | TRBV7-9 | - | CASSPEGVGTEAFF | TGTGCCAGCAGCCCCGAGGGAGTAGGGACTGAAGCTTTCTTT
TRBJ2-1 | few | TRBV7-3 | TRBD2 | CASSSGLAGAEQFF | TGTGCCAGCAGCTCGGGACTAGCGGGGGCTGAGCAGTTCTTC
TRBJ1-1 | - | TRBV6-1 | - | CASSEGWVNTEAFF | TGTGCCAGCAGTGAAGGTTGGGTGAACACTGAAGCTTTCTTT
TRBJ2-5 | - | TRBV20-1 | TRBD2 | CSVRFSGRGETQYF | TGCAGCGTTCGATTCAGCGGGAGGGGGGAGACCCAGTACTTC
TRBJ1-5 | - | TRBV28 | - | CASTLWENQPQHF | TGTGCCAGCACTCTTTGGGAAAATCAGCCCCAGCATTTT
TRBJ2-6 | few | TRBV27 | - | CASSLLQGRSGANVLTF | TGTGCCAGCAGTTTATTACAGGGGAGGTCTGGGGCCAACGTCCTGACTTTC
TRBJ2-5 | few | TRBV5-1 | - | CASSLDAGRETQYF | TGCGCCAGCAGCTTGGATGCGGGGAGAGAGACCCAGTACTTC
TRBJ2-7 | - | TRBV20-1 | TRBD2 | CSARDHSGLAYEQYF | TGCAGTGCTAGAGATCACTCGGGACTAGCCTACGAGCAGTACTTC
TRBJ2-1 | - | TRBV11-3 | - | CASSYGGQTNEQFF | TGTGCCAGCAGCTATGGGGGACAAACCAATGAGCAGTTCTTC
TRBJ2-7 | - | TRBV6-5 | - | CASSYPGGGTYEQYF | TGTGCCAGCAGTTACCCCGGGGGTGGAACCTACGAGCAGTACTTC
TRBJ2-2 | - | TRBV5-1 | TRBD2 | CASSPGLAGGPGDGELFF | TGCGCCAGCAGCCCTGGACTAGCGGGAGGGCCGGGGGACGGGGAGCTGTTTTTT
TRBJ2-3 | - | TRBV20-1 | - | CSASTRESSYRADTQYF | TGCAGTGCTAGTACGAGGGAATCTAGCTATAGGGCAGATACGCAGTATTTT
TRBJ1-6 | - | TRBV6-1 | TRBD1 | CASSRNRGRDSPLHF | TGTGCCAGCAGCCGCAACAGGGGGCGCGATTCACCCCTCCACTTT
TRBJ1-6 | few | TRBV20-1 | - | CSARPPRQNNSPLHF | TGCAGTGCGAGACCCCCCAGACAGAATAATTCACCCCTCCACTTT
TRBJ2-2 | once | TRBV20-1 | - | CSATKDSGELFF | TGCAGTGCTACAAAGGACAGCGGGGAGCTGTTTTTT
TRBJ2-7 | - | TRBV24-1 | TRBD1 | CATSDPGQGTEQYF | TGTGCCACCAGTGACCCGGGACAGGGAACCGAGCAGTACTTC
TRBJ1-6 | - | TRBV20-1 | - | CSAKWGGNSYNSPLHF | TGCAGTGCCAAATGGGGGGGGAACTCCTATAATTCACCCCTCCACTTT
TRBJ1-5 | - | TRBV7-2 | TRBD1 | CASSLQGGQPQHF | TGTGCCAGCAGCCTACAGGGGGGCCAGCCCCAGCATTTT
TRBJ2-3 | - | TRBV20-1 | TRBD2 | CSARGLAGVSDTQYF | TGCAGTGCCCGGGGGCTAGCGGGAGTTTCAGATACGCAGTATTTT
TRBJ1-2 | - | TRBV6-5 | - | CASSYAGFGYTF | TGTGCCAGCAGTTACGCAGGGTTTGGCTACACCTTC
TRBJ2-3 | once | TRBV6-1 | TRBD1 | CASSVQGANTQYF | TGTGCCAGCAGTGTACAGGGGGCGAATACGCAGTATTTT
TRBJ1-2 | - | TRBV20-1 | - | CSARDPSGTAYGYTF | TGCAGTGCTAGAGACCCTTCCGGGACCGCCTATGGCTACACCTTC
TRBJ1-6 | - | TRBV28 | TRBD1 | CASSLGDRDNSPLHF | TGTGCCAGCAGTTTGGGGGACAGGGACAATTCACCCCTCCACTTT